Shown below are 29 T cell receptor beta chains from a single sample sequenced in a study of T cell responses to AZD1222 COVID-19 vaccine. Data came from immunoSEQ multiplex PCR; TCRdb stores just in-frame clones and leaves some out. This table holds some 160,000 clones, 85% to 95% found once. The sequenced sample was peripheral blood, obtained on day 0 of AZD1222 vaccination. The receptors derive from an adult in good health.

CDR3 region: CASSTGQSGGKFF. The CDR3 region has the DNA TGCGCCAGCAGCACGGGACAGTCGGGAGGCAAGTTCTTC. The chain recombines TRBV5-1 with TRBJ2-1; D tentatively reads TRBD1 or TRBD2 (7 bases each). Deletions cut 4 bases from V and 14 bases from J, with 19 bases between. Germline CDR1 is SGHRS and CDR2 is YFSETQ. There are 13 residues in the CDR3.

The chain uses TRBV28 and TRBJ1-2; 10 nucleotides align to TRBD1. Per germline, CDR1 MDHEN and CDR2 SYDVKM. V shed 7 bases, J shed 7 bases, and the junction held 6 bases outside the gene matches. This CDR3 comprises 13 residues. The CDR3 sequence: CASTQGQGFGYTF. The CDR3 DNA reads TGTGCCAGCACCCAGGGACAGGGGTTTGGCTACACCTTC.

Notes on this clone: The junction and the germline gene differ at one end; a read error may be behind it. This chain links TRBV28 with TRBJ2-1; TRBD2 aligns across 12 bases. The CDR3 consists of 12 residues. Germline V CDR1 and CDR2: MDHEN, SYDVKM. The CDR3 DNA sequence: TGTGCCAGCAGTTCTAGCGGGGGGGCCTCGGTCTTC. The encoded protein is CASSSSGGASVF.

This sequence joins TRBV19 and TRBJ1-4; D perhaps matches TRBD1 (6 bases). This CDR3 has 15 residues. Germline CDR1 reads LNHDA; CDR2 reads SQIVND (reference sequence). Trimming took off 5 bases at V and 8 bases at J, with 18 bases between the two ends. CDR3 DNA: TGTGCCAGTAGTGGCCAAGGAGGGGGTGACGAAAAACTGTTTTTT. This encodes CASSGQGGGDEKLFF.

The chain is built from TRBV30 and TRBJ2-7; 8 bases match TRBD1. J was trimmed by 2 bases and V by 7 bases; bases with no gene match: 4. CDR3 size: 12 residues. Germline CDR1 and CDR2: GTSNPN and SVGIG (reference sequence). This CDR3 reads CASGGITYEQYF. CDR3 DNA: TGTGCCTCAGGGGGCATCACCTACGAGCAGTACTTC.

The chain carries TRBV5-8 and TRBJ2-7; D remains ambiguous. The CDR3 sequence is 17 residues long. Deletions cut 6 bases from V and 5 bases from J, with 27 bases between. Germline V lookup: CDR1 SGHTS, CDR2 YDEGEE. This CDR3 is CASILKLVWGSGDEQYF. As DNA, the CDR3 is TGTGCCAGCATCCTCAAGCTTGTTTGGGGTAGTGGTGACGAGCAGTACTTC. Drawing the rest from reference TRBV5-8 and TRBJ2-7, the complete variable domain is EAGVTQSPTHLIKTRGQQATLRCSPISGHTSVYWYQQALGLGLQFLLWYDEGEERNRGNFPPRFSGRQFPNYSSELNVNALELEDSALYLCASILKLVWGSGDEQYFGPGTRLTVT.

The rearrangement links TRBV6-2 or TRBV6-3 to TRBJ1-2; TRBD1 is a possible D gene (5 bases). From germline, CDR1 is MNHEY and CDR2 SVGEGT. The CDR3 has 15 residues. Trimming took 6 bases from V and 4 from J, leaving 18 bases between them. The CDR3 loop is CASSRRWGDGYGYTF. In DNA, the CDR3 is TGTGCCAGCAGCCGCCGGTGGGGGGATGGCTATGGCTACACCTTC.

The chain is built from TRBV7-3 and TRBJ2-6; D not certain. Trimming took off 2 bases at V and 0 bases at J, with 8 bases between the two ends. The CDR3 loop spans 16 amino acids. CDR1 and CDR2 (germline): SGHTA, FQGTGA. The CDR3 loop reads CASSLGRRSGANVLTF. The CDR3 DNA follows: TGTGCCAGCAGCTTAGGCCGCCGCTCTGGGGCCAACGTCCTGACTTTC.

The rearrangement joins TRBV6-5 to TRBJ1-1; 7 bases agree with TRBD1. The germline CDR1 and CDR2 sequences are MNHEY and SVGAGI. The CDR3 extends over 13 amino acids. With 11 bases clipped from V and 1 base from J, the junction kept 7 bases outside the gene matches. The CDR3 region has the DNA TGTGCCTCAGCGACAGGGTCGAACACTGAAGCTTTCTTT. Encoded protein: CASATGSNTEAFF.

Details on this clone: At one end the junction does not follow the germline gene, possibly because of a read error. The J gene is TRBJ2-1, the V gene TRBV5-1; the D is unclear. Germline CDR1 and CDR2: SGHRS and YFSETQ. This CDR3 contains 15 residues. DNA of the CDR3: TGCGCCAGCAGTTTGGCGGTCGGAACCTACAATGAGCAGTTCTTC. Residues: CASSLAVGTYNEQFF. Full variable domain (remainder filled in from reference TRBV5-1 and TRBJ2-1): KAGVTQTPRYLIKTRGQQVTLSCSPISGHRSVSWYQQTPGQGLQFLFEYFSETQRNKGNFPGRFSGRQFSNSRSEMNVSTLELGDSALYLCASSLAVGTYNEQFFGPGTRLTVL.

This chain joins TRBV5-4 and TRBJ1-1, with unresolved D. This CDR3 has 13 residues. The V end was cut by 4 bases, the J end by 1 base, with 8 bases between. CDR1 and CDR2 from the germline V gene are SGHNT and YYREEE (reference sequence). CDR3 in amino acids: CASSTDGNTEAFF. The CDR3 DNA reads TGTGCCAGCAGCACGGACGGGAACACTGAAGCTTTCTTT.

The chain combines TRBV11-2 with TRBJ2-6; maybe TRBD1 (6 bases). CDR3 size: 17 residues. V was clipped by 7 bases and J by 0 bases, with 16 bases between them. Germline lookup yields CDR1 SGHAT and CDR2 FQNNGV. The CDR3 sequence: CASNKWQGSSGANVLTF. CDR3 DNA: TGTGCCAGCAACAAATGGCAGGGGAGCTCTGGGGCCAACGTCCTGACTTTC.

This clone was picked up a small number of times. V and J are TRBV6-1 and TRBJ1-5; TRBD1 matches at 8 bases. J was trimmed by 6 bases and V by 2 bases; bases with no gene match: 9. This CDR3 has 16 amino acids. Germline assignment: CDR1 MNHNS and CDR2 SASEGT. The CDR3 sequence is CASSEMSGQGGQPQHF. The CDR3 DNA reads as TGTGCCAGCAGTGAAATGTCTGGACAGGGCGGTCAGCCCCAGCATTTT.

The chain has TRBV28 and TRBJ1-4; D not resolved. In germline, CDR1 is MDHEN, CDR2 SYDVKM. V was trimmed by 3 bases and J by 8 bases, leaving 16 bases between them. The CDR3 loop spans 15 amino acids. This CDR3 is CASSFLSGSDEKLFF. CDR3 DNA sequence: TGTGCCAGCAGTTTTCTCTCGGGGTCAGACGAAAAACTGTTTTTT.

This sequence joins TRBV5-1 and TRBJ2-7; D may be TRBD1 (5 bases). There are 16 residues in the CDR3. V lost 4 bases and J lost 1, with 18 bases in between. Germline CDR1 reads SGHRS; CDR2 reads YFSETQ. The CDR3 sequence: CASSLYTGYGSYEQYF. In nucleotides, the CDR3 is TGCGCCAGCAGCCTCTATACAGGTTACGGGTCCTACGAGCAGTACTTC.

This clone was counted once. The rearrangement uses TRBV18 and TRBJ1-3; the D is unclear. Germline V CDR1 and CDR2: KGHSH, LQKENI. This CDR3 region has 13 residues. V lost 2 bases and J 8 bases, leaving 10 bases between the germline ends. The CDR3 nucleotides read TGTGCCAGCTCACCAAGACCGAGGGACACCATATATTTT. Its protein product is CASSPRPRDTIYF. The full variable domain, in which reference TRBV18 and TRBJ1-3 provide the parts outside the CDR3, is NAGVMQNPRHLVRRRGQEARLRCSPMKGHSHVYWYRQLPEEGLKFMVYLQKENIIDESGMPKERFSAEFPKEGPSILRIQQVVRGDSAAYFCASSPRPRDTIYFGEGSWLTVV.

The chain uses TRBV28 and TRBJ2-7; the match to TRBD2 covers 8 bases. The CDR3 loop spans 15 amino acids. J lost 4 bases, V lost 4 bases, and 9 bases had no gene match. Per germline, CDR1 MDHEN and CDR2 SYDVKM. The CDR3 DNA reads as TGTGCCAGCAGTTCCTACGAGCGGGGGTTTTACGAGCAGTACTTC. As protein: CASSSYERGFYEQYF.

V is TRBV11-2 and J is TRBJ1-4; no firm D call. CDR3 length: 13 residues. Trimming took 0 bases from V and 12 from J, leaving 11 bases between them. Germline values: CDR1 SGHAT, CDR2 FQNNGV. The CDR3 is CASSLDPRGQLFF. The CDR3 DNA reads TGTGCCAGCAGCTTAGATCCACGAGGCCAACTGTTTTTT.

This clone is a singleton in its sample. The chain has TRBV19 and TRBJ2-2; no clear D gene. V was cut by 0 bases and J by 6 bases, with 11 bases left in between. Germline V CDR1 and CDR2: LNHDA, SQIVND (reference sequence). CDR3 size: 15 residues. CDR3 region: CASSIESNRAGELFF. The CDR3 bases are TGTGCCAGTAGTATAGAATCTAATCGGGCCGGGGAGCTGTTTTTT.

The CDR3 region has the DNA TGCGCCAGCAGCCACGGCTCTGGCGGGGCTAATGAAAAACTGTTTTTT. This translates into CASSHGSGGANEKLFF. The V call is TRBV5-1, the J call TRBJ1-4; no clear D. V lost 4 bases to trimming and J lost 3 bases, with 16 bases between them. The germline CDR1 and CDR2 sequences are SGHRS and YFSETQ. This CDR3 spans 16 amino acids.

This rearrangement joins TRBV5-1 to TRBJ2-5; no clear D. This CDR3 has 16 amino acids. In germline, CDR1 is SGHRS, CDR2 YFSETQ. Trimming left V 2 bases short and J 2 bases short, with 16 bases between. CDR3 sequence reads: CASSLALMTPQETQYF. CDR3 nucleotide sequence: TGCGCCAGCAGCTTAGCCCTTATGACACCACAAGAGACCCAGTACTTC.

J is TRBJ1-5 and V is TRBV27; perhaps TRBD1 as D (6 bases). The germline gives CDR1 MNHEY, CDR2 SMNVEV (reference sequence). This CDR3 comprises 14 residues. The V end lost 7 bases, the J end lost 4 bases, and 14 bases lay between the germline ends. CDR3 bases: TGTGCCAGCAAACGGGGGGGGGCAAATCAGCCCCAGCATTTT. Amino acids: CASKRGGANQPQHF.

Only one count was recorded for this clone. The chain couples TRBV28 to TRBJ1-5; 11 nucleotides agree with TRBD1. Germline V lookup: CDR1 MDHEN, CDR2 SYDVKM. The length of the CDR3 is 14 residues. Germline trimming cut 5 bases from V and 8 bases from J; bases unmatched to any gene: 5. The CDR3 nucleotides are TGTGCCAGCAGTGGGGACAGGGGGTTAGAGCCCCAGCATTTT. Amino acid sequence: CASSGDRGLEPQHF.

The V gene is TRBV7-9, the J gene TRBJ1-1, with D unresolved. There are 13 residues in the CDR3. Trimming stripped 2 bases from V and 5 bases from J, with 9 bases between. Germline CDR1 and CDR2: SEHNR and FQNEAQ (reference sequence). The CDR3 is CASSLMAPTEAFF. The CDR3 coding sequence is TGTGCCAGCAGCTTAATGGCGCCGACTGAAGCTTTCTTT. Variable domain in full (rest from reference TRBV7-9 and TRBJ1-1): DTGVSQNPRHKITKRGQNVTFRCDPISEHNRLYWYRQTLGQGPEFLTYFQNEAQLEKSRLLSDRFSAERPKGSFSTLEIQRTEQGDSAMYLCASSLMAPTEAFFGQGTRLTVV.

The V call is TRBV28, the J call TRBJ1-2; TRBD1 matches at 7 bases. Trimming took 4 bases from V and 8 from J; bases not matched to a gene: 7. Germline lookup yields CDR1 MDHEN and CDR2 SYDVKM. The CDR3 has 13 amino acids. CDR3 amino acids: CASSSGQGEGYTF. CDR3 sequence (DNA): TGTGCCAGCAGTTCCGGCCAGGGGGAAGGCTACACCTTC.

The rearrangement uses TRBV6-5 and TRBJ1-2, with D possibly matching TRBD1 (6 bases). Trimming took 2 bases from V and 6 from J, leaving 19 bases between them. CDR3 length: 16 amino acids. The germline V gene has CDR1 MNHEY and CDR2 SVGAGI. Here the CDR3 DNA reads TGTGCCAGCAGTTACCAACCGGGGGCGGTGGGTCATGGCTACACCTTC. Translation gives CASSYQPGAVGHGYTF.

The chain links TRBV30 to TRBJ1-6, with 7 bases lining up with TRBD1. Per the germline V gene, CDR1 is GTSNPN and CDR2 is SVGIG (reference sequence). The CDR3 is made up of 18 amino acids. The V gene end was trimmed by 4 bases and the J gene end by 0 bases; junction bases not matched to a gene: 12. The CDR3 loop reads CAWTGGQTTNSYNSPLHF. The CDR3 DNA follows: TGTGCCTGGACCGGGGGACAGACTACCAACTCCTATAATTCACCCCTCCACTTT.

The J gene is TRBJ1-2, the V gene TRBV27; TRBD1 matches 8 bases. Germline CDR1 MNHEY, CDR2 SMNVEV (reference sequence). The V and J ends lost 3 bases and 3 bases, in that order; junction bases with no gene match: 6. CDR3 length: 15 amino acids. CDR3 in amino acids: CASSFATGGYYGYTF. The CDR3 nucleotides read TGTGCCAGCAGTTTCGCTACAGGGGGGTACTATGGCTACACCTTC.

The chain employs TRBV4-1 and TRBJ2-7, with 7 bases lining up with TRBD1. This CDR3 is built from 16 residues. The V gene end was trimmed by 3 bases and the J gene end by 0 bases; junction bases not matched to a gene: 8. The germline gives CDR1 MGHRA, CDR2 YSYEKL. CDR3 sequence: CASSQEPGQFSYEQYF. The CDR3 DNA sequence: TGCGCCAGCAGCCAGGAGCCGGGACAGTTCTCCTACGAGCAGTACTTC.